The 9 T cell receptor beta chains below all came from one sample that was sequenced in a study of cytomegalovirus exposure and HLA in healthy donors. PCR used 60 Vbeta primers and 13 Jbeta primers. TCRdb keeps only in-frame clones here, not all; method: immunoSEQ multiplex PCR. The table records roughly 110,000 clones, around 80% of them present only once. The material sequenced was PBMCs. Source of these receptors: a man aged 35 to 55 in good health and CMV-seronegative.

A word on this clone: The sample has other DNA sequences that encode this CDR3 too. The chain is built from TRBV2 and TRBJ2-3, with 7 nucleotides matching TRBD2. Germline loops: CDR1 SNHLY, CDR2 FYNNEI. The CDR3 consists of 15 residues. V was clipped by 5 bases and J by 3 bases; unmatched bases: 8. The DNA for the CDR3 is TGTGCCAGCAGTACCCGACTAGCTGGAACAGATACGCAGTATTTT. It yields the protein CASSTRLAGTDTQYF.

The chain uses TRBV21-1 and TRBJ1-5; TRBD1, as called in the table, went unchecked against the DNA. TRBV21-1 corresponds to a pseudogene. The CDR3 is 16 residues long. CDR3 sequence (DNA): TGTGCCAGCAGCAAGAACGGGACACTTCACAATCAGCCCCAGCATTTT. This encodes CASSKNGTLHNQPQHF.

The rearrangement joins TRBV5-4 to TRBJ1-2; maybe TRBD1 (5 bases). The germline V gene has CDR1 SGHNT and CDR2 YYREEE (reference sequence). Trimming cost V 2 bases and J 8 bases, with 13 bases left between them. CDR3 size: 13 residues. CDR3: CASSLDSFRGYTF. In nucleotides, the CDR3 is TGTGCCAGCAGCTTAGACAGCTTTAGAGGCTACACCTTC.

The chain uses TRBV2 and TRBJ1-2, with 7 bases fitting TRBD1. Losses at the gene ends were 6 bases for V and 6 bases for J; bases not matched to a gene: 4. CDR1 and CDR2 from the germline V gene are SNHLY and FYNNEI. There are 12 residues in the CDR3. CDR3: CASRRTGNGYTF. As DNA, the CDR3 is TGTGCCAGCAGACGGACAGGAAATGGCTACACCTTC.

V usage is TRBV29-1 and J usage is TRBJ2-1; 7 bases are shared with TRBD1. The ends lost 3 bases at V and 3 bases at J; junction bases unmatched: 5. This CDR3 spans 14 amino acids. Germline loops: CDR1 SQVTM, CDR2 ANQGSEA. The CDR3 nucleotides are TGCAGCGTTGATAGGACAGGAGTCTACAATGAGCAGTTCTTC. It translates to CSVDRTGVYNEQFF.

The chain recombines TRBV7-6 with TRBJ2-2, with D perhaps matching TRBD2 (6 bases). Deletions cut 0 bases from V and 5 bases from J, with 10 bases between. CDR3 size: 15 residues. The germline gives CDR1 SGHVS, CDR2 FNYEAQ. CDR3 protein: CASSLAAGRTGELFF. The CDR3, as DNA: TGTGCCAGCAGCTTAGCTGCGGGGAGGACCGGGGAGCTGTTTTTT.

In DNA form, the CDR3 reads TGTGCCAGCGGAGTTTGGAGTAGCAATCAGCCCCAGCATTTT. Its protein product is CASGVWSSNQPQHF. V is TRBV6-8 and J is TRBJ1-5; no definite D call. The V gene's germline CDR1 is MNHGY and CDR2 SAAAGT. This CDR3 spans 14 amino acids. The V end was cut by 8 bases, the J end by 0 bases, with 11 bases between.

V is TRBV11-3 and J is TRBJ2-5, with 11 bases that match TRBD2. V lost 1 base and J lost 4; bases outside the gene matches: 8. In germline, CDR1 is SGHNT, CDR2 YENEEA. The CDR3 spans 17 residues. The CDR3 protein is CASSLGPSGGPVETQYF. As DNA, the CDR3 is TGTGCCAGCAGCTTAGGCCCTAGCGGGGGGCCGGTAGAGACCCAGTACTTC.

This chain links TRBV25-1 with TRBJ1-2, with TRBD1 matching 7 bases. In germline, CDR1 is MGHDK, CDR2 SYGVNS. V trimming: 6 bases; J trimming: 5 bases; junction bases outside the gene matches: 6. The CDR3 sequence is 13 residues long. The DNA for the CDR3 is TGTGCCAGCAGCGAAGACAGGGCGTATGGCTACACCTTC. Amino acid sequence: CASSEDRAYGYTF.